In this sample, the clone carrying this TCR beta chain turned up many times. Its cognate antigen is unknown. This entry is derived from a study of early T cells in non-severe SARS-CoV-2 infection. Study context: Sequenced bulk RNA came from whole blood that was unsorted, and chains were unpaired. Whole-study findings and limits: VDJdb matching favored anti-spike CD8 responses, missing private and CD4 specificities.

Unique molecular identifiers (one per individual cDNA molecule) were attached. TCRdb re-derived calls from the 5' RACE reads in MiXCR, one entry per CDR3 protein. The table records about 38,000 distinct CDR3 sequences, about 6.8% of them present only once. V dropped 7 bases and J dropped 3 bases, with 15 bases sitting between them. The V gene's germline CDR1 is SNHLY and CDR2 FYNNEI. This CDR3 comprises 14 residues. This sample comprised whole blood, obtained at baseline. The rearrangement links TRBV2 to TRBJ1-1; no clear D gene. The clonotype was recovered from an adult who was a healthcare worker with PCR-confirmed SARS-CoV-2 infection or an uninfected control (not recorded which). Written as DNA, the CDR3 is TGTGCCAGCAATTTTCAGATGCGGGACACTGAAGCTTTCTTT. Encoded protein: CASNFQMRDTEAFF.